This passage covers 3 T cell receptor beta chains from one sample sequenced in a study of OX40 agonist ivuxolimab in advanced cancers. Only in-frame clones appear in the TCRdb table, and some are missing; sequencing was by immunoSEQ multiplex PCR. Of some 14,000 clones listed, approximately 80% are singletons. Sequenced material: CD4+ or CD8+ T cells sorted from blood, taken in a trial of the OX40 agonist ivuxolimab. The receptor source for this set is an adult with an advanced solid tumor such as melanoma, head and neck, liver or kidney cancer.

This chain connects TRBV5-1 to TRBJ1-4; D uncertain. Germline V CDR1 and CDR2: SGHRS, YFSETQ. The germline V and J ends were trimmed by 4 bases and 8 bases, with 15 bases remaining between them. This CDR3 comprises 14 residues. CDR3 DNA sequence: TGCGCCAGCAGCGAAAAGGGCGTTTACGAAAAACTGTTTTTT. It codes for CASSEKGVYEKLFF.

The genes are TRBV9 and TRBJ1-4, with 8 bases lining up with TRBD1. This CDR3 is 14 amino acids long. The germline V gene has CDR1 SGDLS and CDR2 YYNGEE. V gave up 4 bases and J gave up 7 bases; unmatched junction bases: 6. The CDR3 loop reads CASSTQGASEKLFF. DNA of the CDR3: TGTGCCAGCAGCACTCAGGGGGCGAGTGAAAAACTGTTTTTT.

This clone was detected only once. The rearrangement links TRBV10-3 to TRBJ2-3; D assignment may be TRBD1 or TRBD2 (5 bases each). CDR1 is ENHRY and CDR2 is SYGVKD in the germline V gene. Trimming cost V 7 bases and J 0 bases, with 17 bases left between them. The CDR3 is 16 amino acids. The CDR3, as DNA: TGTGCCATCACTGCTGGGACGGACATAAGCACAGATACGCAGTATTTT. Its protein is CAITAGTDISTDTQYF.